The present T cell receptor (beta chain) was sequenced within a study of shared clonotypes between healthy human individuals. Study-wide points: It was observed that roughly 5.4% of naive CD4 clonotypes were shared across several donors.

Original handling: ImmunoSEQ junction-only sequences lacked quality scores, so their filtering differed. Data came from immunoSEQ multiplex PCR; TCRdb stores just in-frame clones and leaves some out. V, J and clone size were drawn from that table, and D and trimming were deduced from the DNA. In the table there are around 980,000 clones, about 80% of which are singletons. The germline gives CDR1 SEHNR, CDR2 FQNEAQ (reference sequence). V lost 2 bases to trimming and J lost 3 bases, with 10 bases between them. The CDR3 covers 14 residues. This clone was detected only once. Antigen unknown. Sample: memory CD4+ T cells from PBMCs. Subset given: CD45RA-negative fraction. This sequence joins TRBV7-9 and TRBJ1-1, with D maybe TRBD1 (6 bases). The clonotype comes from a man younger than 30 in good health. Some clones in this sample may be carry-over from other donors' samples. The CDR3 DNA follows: TGTGCCAGCAGCTTAAACAGGGATTACACTGAAGCTTTCTTT. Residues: CASSLNRDYTEAFF.